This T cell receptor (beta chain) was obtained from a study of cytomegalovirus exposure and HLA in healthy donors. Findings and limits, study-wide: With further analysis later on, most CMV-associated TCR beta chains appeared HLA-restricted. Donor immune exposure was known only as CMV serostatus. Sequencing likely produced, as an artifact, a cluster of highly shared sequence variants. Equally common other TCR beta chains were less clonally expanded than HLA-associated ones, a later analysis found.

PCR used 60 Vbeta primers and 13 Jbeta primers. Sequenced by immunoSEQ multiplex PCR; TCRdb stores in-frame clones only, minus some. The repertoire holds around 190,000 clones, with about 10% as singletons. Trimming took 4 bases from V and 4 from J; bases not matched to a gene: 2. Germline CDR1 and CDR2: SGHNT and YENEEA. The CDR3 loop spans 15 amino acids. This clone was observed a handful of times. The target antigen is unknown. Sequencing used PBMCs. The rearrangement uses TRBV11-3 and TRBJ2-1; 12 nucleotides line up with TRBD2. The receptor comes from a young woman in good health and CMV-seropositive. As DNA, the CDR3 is TGTGCCAGCAGCTCCCTAGCGGGAGGGTACAATGAGCAGTTCTTC. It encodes CASSSLAGGYNEQFF.